These T cell receptor beta chains were read from a single sample in a study of T cells in tumors after PD-1 blockade. Sequencing was performed with immunoSEQ multiplex PCR; in TCRdb, only in-frame clones are kept and a portion is missing. The table records fewer than 40,000 clones, 73% of them present only once. The specimen comprised PBMCs, sampled after anti-PD-1 treatment. Every receptor here comes from a human donor with basal cell carcinoma. Each CDR3 is given with its conserved first and last residue. Each record gives: J gene, clone size, V gene, D gene, CDR3 DNA, CDR3 protein. D genes are given only for firm matches. Size is omitted from some rows. Given values are once, few, many or a class for expanded clones.

TRBJ1-4,NA,TRBV7-9,TRBD1,TGTGCCAGCAGCCCTCCCCCAGGGACAGGGGCTGAAAAACTGTTTTTT,CASSPPPGTGAEKLFF
TRBJ2-7,NA,TRBV25-1,TRBD1,TGTGCCAGCAGTGTCCTCCGGGACAGAGGCTACGAGCAGTACTTC,CASSVLRDRGYEQYF
TRBJ2-7,few,TRBV7-9,TRBD1,TGTGCCAGCAGCTCGGGGACAGGAAGCTACGAGCAGTACTTC,CASSSGTGSYEQYF
TRBJ1-2,NA,TRBV5-3,NA,TGTGCCAGAAGCTTTAGAAGACGGGACACAAATTACTATGGCTACACCTTC,CARSFRRRDTNYYGYTF
TRBJ1-4,NA,TRBV7-9,TRBD1,TGTGCCAGCAGTCAGCTGACAGGGATAAATGAAAAACTGTTTTTT,CASSQLTGINEKLFF
TRBJ2-1,NA,TRBV5-1,TRBD1,TGCGCCAGCAGCTTTACGGGACAGGGGACCAATGAGCAGTTCTTC,CASSFTGQGTNEQFF
TRBJ2-4,NA,TRBV5-1,TRBD1,TGCGCCAGCAGAACCGGGACAGGGGGAAACATTCAGTACTTC,CASRTGTGGNIQYF
TRBJ2-7,NA,TRBV7-2,TRBD2,TGTGCCAGCAGCTTAGGACTAGCGCGAGACTACGAGCAGTACTTC,CASSLGLARDYEQYF
TRBJ1-2,once,TRBV10-3,NA,TGTGCCATCAGCCCTGGGGGATCACGGTATGGCTACACCTTC,CAISPGGSRYGYTF
TRBJ2-3,NA,TRBV6-5,TRBD2,TGTGCCAGCAGTCTTGGGTCTAGCGGGGATACGCAGTATTTT,CASSLGSSGDTQYF
TRBJ1-5,NA,TRBV28,TRBD1,TGTGCCAGCAGTGTAGGGCTGGACAGGGGCGGTCAGCCCCAGCATTTT,CASSVGLDRGGQPQHF
TRBJ1-5,NA,TRBV11-3,NA,TGTGCCAGCAGCTTAGATGGATATCAGCCCCAGCATTTT,CASSLDGYQPQHF
TRBJ2-4,NA,TRBV5-4,TRBD1,TGTGCCAGCAGTTCGGACCAGGGGGCGCGGAACATTCAGTACTTC,CASSSDQGARNIQYF
TRBJ1-1,once,TRBV29-1,NA,TGCAGCGCACCGCAAAACGCTGAAGCTTTCTTT,CSAPQNAEAFF
TRBJ2-3,NA,TRBV7-2,TRBD2,TGTGCCAGCAGCATGTTAGCGGGAGGGCCAGATACGCAGTATTTT,CASSMLAGGPDTQYF
TRBJ2-1,NA,TRBV7-8,TRBD2,TGTGCCAGCACCCGGGAGCGGGGGGGCCGGTACAATGAGCAGTTCTTC,CASTRERGGRYNEQFF
TRBJ1-1,NA,TRBV29-1,NA,TGCAGCGTTGCTCACGGCCCCACTGAAGCTTTCTTT,CSVAHGPTEAFF
TRBJ2-5,NA,TRBV5-1,NA,TGCGCCAGCAGCTTGTCCGGACAGAAAGGAGAGACCCAGTACTTC,CASSLSGQKGETQYF
TRBJ1-5,NA,TRBV19,NA,TGTGCCAGTAGCAACAGGACCTATCAGCCCCAGCATTTT,CASSNRTYQPQHF
TRBJ2-5,once,TRBV24-1,NA,TGTGCCACCAGTGAGGCAACTAGTCCCGAGACCCAGTACTTC,CATSEATSPETQYF
TRBJ2-7,NA,TRBV5-4,TRBD2,TGTGCCAGCAGCTTGGACGGCGGGAGTTTCTCCGAGCAGTACTTC,CASSLDGGSFSEQYF
TRBJ2-1,NA,TRBV27,NA,TGTGCCAGCAGTCCCCGGGGTAGGCCTGAGCAGTTCTTC,CASSPRGRPEQFF
TRBJ2-1,NA,TRBV15,TRBD1,TGTGCCACCAGCAGGCCGGGACAGCGATACAATGAGCAGTTCTTC,CATSRPGQRYNEQFF
TRBJ2-7,NA,TRBV11-1,NA,TGTGCCAGCAGCTTTGATAACGAGCAGTACTTC,CASSFDNEQYF
TRBJ1-5,NA,TRBV7-2,NA,TGTGCCAGCAGCTTAGGACAGGGCAATCAGCCCCAGCATTTT,CASSLGQGNQPQHF
TRBJ1-2,once,TRBV4-3,NA,TGCGCCAGCAGCCAACAGAATAACTATGGCTACACCTTC,CASSQQNNYGYTF
TRBJ1-4,few,TRBV7-2,NA,TGTGCCAGCAGCCCCCTCAACAGCAATGAAAAACTGTTTTTT,CASSPLNSNEKLFF
TRBJ2-1,NA,TRBV2,TRBD2,TGTGCCAGCAGCGTAGGGTTGGGACTAGCGGGGGGGTCGGAGTTCTTC,CASSVGLGLAGGSEFF
TRBJ1-1,NA,TRBV2,TRBD1,TGTGCCAGCAGTGACGTACAGGGGGCCGACACTGAAGCTTTCTTT,CASSDVQGADTEAFF
TRBJ2-7,NA,TRBV19,TRBD2,TGTGCCAGTAGTATAGGTGCGGGGGGGCTCCACGAGCAGTACTTC,CASSIGAGGLHEQYF
TRBJ1-2,NA,TRBV27,NA,TGTGCCAGCAGTTTCTCCCAGGGTGGCGGCTACACCTTC,CASSFSQGGGYTF
TRBJ2-5,NA,TRBV5-1,NA,TGCGCCAGCAGCCCGCTTGAAGGGAGTCGGGAGACCCAGTACTTC,CASSPLEGSRETQYF
TRBJ1-3,NA,TRBV4-3,NA,TGCGCCAGCAGTCCAAGCAGTCCCTCTGGAAACACCATATATTTT,CASSPSSPSGNTIYF
TRBJ1-1,NA,TRBV5-8,NA,TGTGCCAGCAGCCCCAGCACTGAAGCTTTCTTT,CASSPSTEAFF
TRBJ2-3,NA,TRBV6-5,TRBD1,TGTGCCAGCAGTTACTCGGGACAGACGCAGTATTTT,CASSYSGQTQYF
TRBJ2-2,NA,TRBV5-4,TRBD2,TGTGCCAGCAGCTTGAGGGCGGGCGCGGGGGGGACCGGGGAGCTGTTTTTT,CASSLRAGAGGTGELFF
TRBJ2-1,NA,TRBV2,NA,TGTGCCAGCAGTGAAGCGGGAGCTTACAATGAGCAGTTCTTC,CASSEAGAYNEQFF
TRBJ1-1,NA,TRBV6-5,NA,TGTGCCAGCAGACATACAGGCCAGGCTTTCTTT,CASRHTGQAFF
TRBJ2-7,NA,TRBV4-3,NA,TGCGCCAGCAGCCAAGAACCTGCTACACTTAGGGAGCAGTACTTC,CASSQEPATLREQYF
TRBJ1-5,few,TRBV27,NA,TGTGCCAGCAGTTTAAGGGGTGGTAATCAGCCCCAGCATTTT,CASSLRGGNQPQHF
TRBJ2-1,NA,TRBV30,TRBD2,TGTGCCTGGAGTACTGGGACTAGCGGGATACTCCGCTCCTACAATGAGCAGTTCTTC,CAWSTGTSGILRSYNEQFF
TRBJ2-3,few,TRBV9,NA,TGTGCCAGCAGCGGCGGGACTTTACCAACCGATACGCAGTATTTT,CASSGGTLPTDTQYF
TRBJ2-7,NA,TRBV5-3,NA,TGTGCCAGAAGCTTGGAAGGGGGTCCCAGTCGGCCCGAGCAGTACTTC,CARSLEGGPSRPEQYF
TRBJ2-2,many,TRBV7-2,NA,TGTGCCAGCAGCTTAGGTAGCGGGAACACCGGGGAGCTGTTTTTT,CASSLGSGNTGELFF
TRBJ2-1,NA,TRBV4-3,TRBD2,TGCGCCAGCAGCCAAGATCTGGGCGGGAGGGCCACGGTATATGAGCAGTTCTTC,CASSQDLGGRATVYEQFF